Shown below are 3 T cell receptor beta chains from a single sample sequenced in a study of blood T cells in healthy people across ages. The authors ran a second PCR of roughly 6 to 12 cycles using a sample-barcoded 5' primer and a J-beta primer mix. MiXCR was run by TCRdb on the 5' RACE reads, yielding one entry per CDR3 protein. The data hold about a million distinct CDR3 sequences, with roughly 51% observed a single time. The material sequenced was blood. The origin of the receptors is a woman aged 55-69 years in good health.

The sample holds a few counts of this clonotype. The genes are TRBV25-1 and TRBJ1-2, with unresolved D. V was cut by 8 bases and J by 2 bases, with 15 bases left in between. The CDR3 length is 14 residues. Per the germline V gene, CDR1 is MGHDK and CDR2 is SYGVNS. For the CDR3, the DNA is TGTGCCAGCCTCAGCTCGGGAGGAAACTATGGCTACACCTTC. It codes for CASLSSGGNYGYTF.

The sample holds a few counts of this clonotype. The chain employs TRBV27 and TRBJ2-1; no clear D gene. V was clipped by 3 bases and J by 3 bases, with 9 bases between them. The CDR3 loop spans 14 amino acids. Germline-derived CDR1 and CDR2 are MNHEY and SMNVEV (reference sequence). The CDR3 bases are TGTGCCAGCAGTTTTTCGGCGCGCTACAATGAGCAGTTCTTC. This encodes CASSFSARYNEQFF.

This clonotype has just a few counts. The chain is built from TRBV6-1 and TRBJ2-5; weak D call: TRBD2 (6 bases). The tail of the sequence fits TRBJ2-7 better, so the J call may be wrong. The CDR3 extends over 15 amino acids. The germline V gene encodes CDR1 MNHNS and CDR2 SASEGT. The CDR3 nucleotides are TGTGCCAGCAGCGAGATGGGACTCAGCACCTACGAGCAGTACTTC. The encoded protein is CASSEMGLSTYEQYF.